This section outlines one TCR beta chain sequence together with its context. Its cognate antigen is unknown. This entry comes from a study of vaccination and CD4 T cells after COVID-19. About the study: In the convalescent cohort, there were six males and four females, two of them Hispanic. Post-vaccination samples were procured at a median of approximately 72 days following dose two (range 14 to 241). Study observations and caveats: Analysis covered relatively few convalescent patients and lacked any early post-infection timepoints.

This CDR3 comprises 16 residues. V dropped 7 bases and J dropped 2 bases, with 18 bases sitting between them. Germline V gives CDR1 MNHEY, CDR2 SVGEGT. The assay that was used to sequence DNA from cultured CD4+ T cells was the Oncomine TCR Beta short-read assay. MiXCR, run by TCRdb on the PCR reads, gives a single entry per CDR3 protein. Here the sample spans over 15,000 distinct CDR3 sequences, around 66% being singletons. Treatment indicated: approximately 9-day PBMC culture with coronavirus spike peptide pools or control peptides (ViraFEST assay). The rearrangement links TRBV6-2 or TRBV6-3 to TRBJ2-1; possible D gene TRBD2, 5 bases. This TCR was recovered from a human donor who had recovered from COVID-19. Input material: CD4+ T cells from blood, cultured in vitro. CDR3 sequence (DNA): TGTGCCAGCACAAGGATCCTGAGCGGAACCTACAATGAGCAGTTCTTC. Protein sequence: CASTRILSGTYNEQFF.